This is a list of T cell receptor beta chains from one sample in a study of cytomegalovirus exposure and HLA in healthy donors. Here immunoSEQ multiplex PCR was the method, and the copy in TCRdb shows in-frame clones only, minus some. The sample shows about 130,000 clones, about nine tenths of them seen only once. Sequences were obtained from PBMCs. The receptor set was obtained from a young man in good health and CMV-seronegative. Both conserved end residues are part of each CDR3. The D gene is left open where the match is weak. Expanded clones are given a class, and other clones once, few, many or no size at all.

.	TRBD2	TRBV5-3	TRBJ2-1	CARGGKSGSPYNEQFF	TGTGCCAGGGGGGGAAAAAGCGGGAGCCCCTACAATGAGCAGTTCTTC
once	TRBD1	TRBV5-4	TRBJ2-7	CASSFGTGGYEQYF	TGTGCCAGCAGCTTTGGGACAGGGGGCTACGAGCAGTACTTC
.	.	TRBV6-1	TRBJ2-7	CASSGKRESYEQYF	TGTGCCAGCAGTGGTAAACGGGAAAGCTACGAGCAGTACTTC
.	TRBD1	TRBV7-9	TRBJ1-2	CASSPDRVGYTF	TGTGCCAGCAGCCCGGACAGGGTCGGCTACACCTTC
.	.	TRBV2	TRBJ2-5	CASSQSGVETQYF	TGTGCCAGCAGTCAGTCAGGGGTGGAGACCCAGTACTTC
.	TRBD1	TRBV4-1	TRBJ1-5	CASSQDFSGGGNQPQHF	TGCGCCAGCAGCCAAGACTTTTCAGGGGGAGGCAATCAGCCCCAGCATTTT
.	TRBD1	TRBV27	TRBJ2-5	CASSLGQGGLETQYF	TGTGCCAGCAGTTTAGGACAGGGGGGGTTAGAGACCCAGTACTTC
.	TRBD2	TRBV9	TRBJ2-1	CASSGGLDGHNEQFF	TGTGCCAGCAGCGGTGGACTAGACGGCCACAATGAGCAGTTCTTC
.	TRBD2	TRBV15	TRBJ2-1	CATSRGSSGVDEQFF	TGTGCCACCAGCAGAGGGTCTAGCGGGGTTGATGAGCAGTTCTTC
.	.	TRBV9	TRBJ2-5	CASSVSRRREGETQYF	TGTGCCAGCAGCGTGAGTAGGAGGCGTGAGGGAGAGACCCAGTACTTC
few	TRBD1	TRBV5-4	TRBJ2-1	CASSFGTGAYNEQFF	TGTGCCAGCAGCTTCGGGACAGGGGCCTACAATGAGCAGTTCTTC
.	TRBD1	TRBV7-2	TRBJ2-5	CASSLWDRPQETQYF	TGTGCCAGCAGCTTATGGGACAGGCCACAAGAGACCCAGTACTTC
.	TRBD2	TRBV30	TRBJ2-3	CASGTSGTSTDTQYF	TGTGCCTCCGGGACTAGCGGAACGAGCACAGATACGCAGTATTTT
once	.	TRBV5-6	TRBJ1-4	CASRRDGSLNEKLFF	TGTGCCAGCAGGCGGGACGGGTCCCTTAATGAAAAACTGTTTTTT
.	.	TRBV5-4	TRBJ2-5	CASSSKQGSHQETQYF	TGTGCCAGCAGCTCGAAGCAGGGGTCTCACCAAGAGACCCAGTACTTC
.	TRBD1	TRBV7-9	TRBJ2-6	CASSSGTDFSGANVLTF	TGTGCCAGCAGCTCCGGGACAGACTTCTCTGGGGCCAACGTCCTGACTTTC